These 27 T cell receptor beta chains were sequenced from one sample in a study of response to subunit inactivated influenza vaccine (dated by TCRdb to 2017 to 2018). The receptor library was made with RT-PCR. Sequencing used an Illumina HiSeq 2500. TCRdb cleaned the public reads at Q25 with fastp, built clones with MiXCR and kept in-frame beta chains. Entries that share a CDR3 protein sequence are merged under the most common genes and DNA. For this sample there are 450,000 to 600,000 distinct CDR3 sequences; under 9% appear just once. Jointly, the top ten make up 10% to 15% of the sample. This sample comprised PBMCs from blood, obtained roughly 24 months after vaccination. Every receptor here comes from a man between 50 and 69 years old who received an inactivated influenza vaccine. Donor details come from another sample of the same person, matched by shared clones.

This clonotype was found many times. This CDR3 reads CASSPYPGQYDTDTQYF. Written as DNA, the CDR3 is TGCGCCAGCAGCCCCTACCCTGGGCAGTACGACACAGATACGCAGTATTTT. The chain combines TRBV4-3 with TRBJ2-3; D uncertain. Germline V gene data show CDR1 as LGHNA and CDR2 as YSLEER. The CDR3 contains 17 residues. Deletions cut 4 bases from V and 2 bases from J, with 19 bases between.

This clonotype appeared many times. This chain joins TRBV7-9 and TRBJ2-7; the D gene is possibly TRBD1 (6 bases). V lost 4 bases, J lost 3 bases, and 10 bases lay in between. Germline V gene sequence: CDR1 SEHNR, CDR2 FQNEAQ (reference sequence). This CDR3 spans 13 amino acids. CDR3: CASSSGQLYEQYF. The CDR3 DNA reads TGTGCCAGCAGCTCAGGACAGCTCTACGAGCAGTACTTC.

V usage is TRBV4-3 and J usage is TRBJ2-6; tentatively, D is TRBD2 (5 bases). Between the trimmed V and J ends, which lost 1 base and 0 bases, there was a span of 10 bases. This CDR3 has 17 residues. Germline CDR1 reads LGHNA; CDR2 reads YSLEER. CDR3 sequence reads: CASSQGTAGSGANVLTF. The DNA of the CDR3 is TGCGCCAGCAGCCAAGGTACGGCGGGCTCTGGGGCCAACGTCCTGACTTTC.

The table lists this clonotype with a few counts. This sequence joins TRBV30 and TRBJ1-2; D possibly corresponds to TRBD1 (5 bases). Per the germline V gene, CDR1 is GTSNPN and CDR2 is SVGIG (reference sequence). Deletions cut 7 bases from V and 1 base from J, with 19 bases between. The CDR3 consists of 15 residues. CDR3 in amino acids: CAFNLGGTVNYGYTF. The CDR3 coding sequence is TGTGCCTTTAACTTGGGGGGGACGGTTAACTATGGCTACACCTTC.

This clonotype was seen more than once but under ten times. The rearrangement uses TRBV3-1 and TRBJ2-7, with a tentative D call TRBD1 (6 bases). Germline values: CDR1 LGHDT, CDR2 YNNKEL (reference sequence). The CDR3 has 15 residues. V dropped 1 base and J dropped 3 bases, with 13 bases sitting between them. The CDR3 is CASSQGVGTNYEQYF. The CDR3 coding sequence is TGTGCCAGCAGCCAAGGGGTCGGGACAAACTACGAGCAGTACTTC.

This chain connects TRBV6-6 to TRBJ2-1; D gene ambiguous. Germline CDR1 reads MNHNY; CDR2 reads SVGAGI (reference sequence). The germline V and J ends were trimmed by 2 bases and 4 bases, with 6 bases remaining between them. The CDR3 has 13 residues. The CDR3 coding sequence is TGTGCCAGCAGTTACCCCGGTTACAATGAGCAGTTCTTC. Protein: CASSYPGYNEQFF.

The rearrangement links TRBV19 to TRBJ2-6; D is perhaps TRBD1 (5 bases). This CDR3 is 16 amino acids long. Trimming took 6 bases from V and 2 from J, leaving 14 bases between them. CDR1 is LNHDA and CDR2 is SQIVND in the germline V gene (reference sequence). The CDR3 protein is CASSTGRRTGANVLTF. The DNA of the CDR3 is TGTGCCAGTAGCACAGGCCGGCGGACTGGGGCCAACGTCCTGACTTTC.

Only a few counts were recorded for this clonotype. The rearrangement joins TRBV20-1 to TRBJ2-3; tentatively, D is TRBD2 (6 bases). The CDR3 covers 13 residues. The V end was cut by 3 bases, the J end by 4 bases, with 11 bases between. Per the germline V gene, CDR1 is DFQATT and CDR2 is SNEGSKA (reference sequence). The DNA for the CDR3 is TGCAGTGCTAGCGGGAGTCGTTCAGATACGCAGTATTTT. Encoded protein: CSASGSRSDTQYF.

This sequence joins TRBV10-3 and TRBJ2-3; D call uncertain. Germline values: CDR1 ENHRY, CDR2 SYGVKD. There are 13 residues in the CDR3. V lost 9 bases to trimming and J lost 7 bases, with 17 bases between them. CDR3 nucleotide sequence: TGTGCCATTTTCTCGGGCGCCACGAATACGCAGTATTTT. It is translated as CAIFSGATNTQYF.

There are a few counts of this clonotype. V and J are TRBV7-9 and TRBJ1-4; 7 positions match TRBD1. Germline CDR1 reads SEHNR; CDR2 reads FQNEAQ (reference sequence). The CDR3 loop spans 15 amino acids. With 4 bases clipped from V and 7 bases from J, the junction kept 9 bases outside the gene matches. DNA of the CDR3: TGTGCCAGCAGCTCAACAGGGGTTGAGGTTGAAAAACTGTTTTTT. It encodes CASSSTGVEVEKLFF.

The genes are TRBV9 and TRBJ2-7; D perhaps matches TRBD1 (7 bases). Trimming pared 3 bases from V and 4 bases from J, leaving 14 bases between. The CDR3 totals 14 residues. Germline V lookup: CDR1 SGDLS, CDR2 YYNGEE. The CDR3 sequence: CASSGGTVGYEQYF. The DNA for the CDR3 is TGTGCCAGCAGCGGCGGGACAGTAGGTTACGAGCAGTACTTC.

This clonotype was counted between two and nine times. The chain combines TRBV9 with TRBJ2-5; the D gene could be TRBD1 or TRBD2 (6 bases each). With 0 bases removed from V and 8 bases from J, the gap between germline ends came to 17 bases. The CDR3 consists of 15 residues. Per the germline V gene, CDR1 is SGDLS and CDR2 is YYNGEE. CDR3 residues: CASSVDGGSVSTQYF. CDR3 bases: TGTGCCAGCAGCGTAGACGGGGGCAGCGTATCCACCCAGTACTTC.

This clonotype was counted only a few times. The V call is TRBV7-9, the J call TRBJ2-2, with D unresolved. CDR1 is SEHNR, CDR2 FQNEAQ, per germline (reference sequence). This CDR3 is 13 amino acids long. With 5 bases removed from V and 5 bases from J, the gap between germline ends came to 9 bases. The CDR3 DNA sequence: TGTGCCAGCAGCCTGCCCGCTACCGGGGAGCTGTTTTTT. Residues: CASSLPATGELFF.

J is TRBJ2-6 and V is TRBV27; TRBD1 matches 9 bases. Germline trimming cut 5 bases from V and 0 bases from J; bases unmatched to any gene: 5. The length of the CDR3 is 17 residues. Per the germline V gene, CDR1 is MNHEY and CDR2 is SMNVEV (reference sequence). The DNA for the CDR3 is TGTGCCAGCAGTCCCGGGACAGGGAACTCTGGGGCCAACGTCCTGACTTTC. Its translation is CASSPGTGNSGANVLTF. Full variable domain (rest looked up from reference TRBV27 and TRBJ2-6): EAQVTQNPRYLITVTGKKLTVTCSQNMNHEYMSWYRQDPGLGLRQIYYSMNVEVTDKGDVPEGYKVSRKEKRNFPLILESPSPNQTSLYFCASSPGTGNSGANVLTFGAGSRLTVL.

This chain joins TRBV20-1 and TRBJ2-1; 8 nucleotides agree with TRBD2. Per germline, CDR1 DFQATT and CDR2 SNEGSKA (reference sequence). Germline trimming cut 4 bases from V and 4 bases from J; bases unmatched to any gene: 3. CDR3 length: 13 residues. The CDR3 DNA reads TGCAGTGCTATCGCGGGAGGTTACAATGAGCAGTTCTTC. It is translated as CSAIAGGYNEQFF.

This clonotype was counted between two and nine times. The gene calls are TRBV29-1 and TRBJ2-2; maybe TRBD2 (7 bases). CDR3 length equals 14 residues. CDR1 and CDR2 from the germline V gene are SQVTM and ANQGSEA. Trimming took off 4 bases at V and 3 bases at J, with 12 bases between the two ends. CDR3 sequence: CSVVAGAHTGELFF. The CDR3 coding sequence is TGCAGCGTTGTGGCGGGGGCCCACACCGGGGAGCTGTTTTTT.

V and J are TRBV4-1 and TRBJ2-3, with D unclear. From germline, CDR1 is MGHRA and CDR2 YSYEKL. Trimming pared 1 base from V and 5 bases from J, leaving 7 bases between. The CDR3 is made up of 13 amino acids. CDR3 protein: CASSQATLDTQYF. The CDR3 nucleotides read TGCGCCAGCAGCCAAGCAACATTAGATACGCAGTATTTT.

In its sample, this clonotype was seen a few times. The chain has TRBV11-1 and TRBJ2-3; 7 bases are shared with TRBD2. CDR3 size: 18 residues. The ends lost 5 bases at V and 2 bases at J; junction bases unmatched: 16. Germline V gene data show CDR1 as SGHAT and CDR2 as FQDESV (reference sequence). CDR3 bases: TGTGCCAGCAGCCCTTCCAAATGGTGGGAGGGCCCCACAGATACGCAGTATTTT. Amino acids: CASSPSKWWEGPTDTQYF.

This clonotype was detected many times. The genes are TRBV20-1 and TRBJ2-7, with 7 bases aligning to TRBD1. Trimming at V came to 3 bases and at J to 5 bases, leaving 4 bases not matched to a gene. Germline CDR1 DFQATT, CDR2 SNEGSKA (reference sequence). CDR3 length equals 12 residues. The CDR3 reads CSASRGYDEQYF. CDR3 nucleotide sequence: TGCAGTGCTAGCAGGGGGTACGACGAGCAGTACTTC.

This chain connects TRBV10-3 to TRBJ1-3, with D tentatively TRBD1 (5 bases). V was clipped by 6 bases and J by 0 bases, with 12 bases between them. The CDR3 sequence is 15 residues long. Germline loops: CDR1 ENHRY, CDR2 SYGVKD. The CDR3 DNA reads TGTGCCATCAGGGGGGACGGCGCCTCTGGAAACACCATATATTTT. Protein product: CAIRGDGASGNTIYF.

At least ten counts were recorded for this clonotype. The rearrangement joins TRBV18 to TRBJ2-7; tentative D call: TRBD2 (6 bases). Trimming stripped 3 bases from V and 7 bases from J, with 13 bases between. CDR1 and CDR2 (germline): KGHSH, LQKENI. This CDR3 spans 13 amino acids. Here the CDR3 DNA reads TGTGCCAGCTCACCCTCCTGGGGGGAGGAGCAGTACTTC. Its protein product is CASSPSWGEEQYF. The full variable domain, completed using reference TRBV18 and TRBJ2-7, is NAGVMQNPRHLVRRRGQEARLRCSPMKGHSHVYWYRQLPEEGLKFMVYLQKENIIDESGMPKERFSAEFPKEGPSILRIQQVVRGDSAAYFCASSPSWGEEQYFGPGTRLTVT.

This clonotype was found many times. The chain links TRBV12-3 or TRBV12-4 to TRBJ1-6; tentatively, D is TRBD1 (6 bases). The CDR3 is 13 residues long. V was clipped by 6 bases and J by 4 bases, with 7 bases between them. The CDR3 protein is CASRDSYNSPLHF. DNA for the CDR3: TGTGCCAGCAGGGACAGTTATAATTCACCCCTCCACTTT.

This clonotype was observed at least ten times. The genes are TRBV29-1 and TRBJ2-2, with D tentatively TRBD1 (5 bases). Between the trimmed V and J ends, which lost 4 bases and 6 bases, there was a span of 9 bases. The CDR3 covers 12 residues. CDR1 and CDR2 from the germline V gene are SQVTM and ANQGSEA. CDR3 loop: CSVGQGSGELFF. CDR3 nucleotides: TGCAGCGTTGGCCAGGGATCCGGGGAGCTGTTTTTT.

This clonotype was detected many times. The J gene is TRBJ2-7, the V gene TRBV6-4, with TRBD2 matching over 13 bases. This CDR3 contains 15 residues. Germline V gene lookup returns CDR1 MRHNA and CDR2 SNTAGT. J gave up 3 bases and V 6 bases, and 5 bases lay outside the gene matches. In nucleotides, the CDR3 is TGTGCCAGCAGCCCGGGACTAGCGGGAAACTACGAGCAGTACTTC. Encoded protein: CASSPGLAGNYEQYF.

The CDR3 coding sequence is TGTGCCAGCAGCTGGGGGGATGAGCAGTTCTTC. This gives the protein CASSWGDEQFF. The chain couples TRBV5-6 to TRBJ2-1, with a possible D match to TRBD2 (6 bases). V lost 3 bases and J lost 8, with 6 bases in between. CDR1 SGHDT and CDR2 YYEEEE come from the germline V gene. This CDR3 contains 11 residues. The variable domain in full, with the rest retrieved from reference TRBV5-6 and TRBJ2-1, is DAGVTQSPTHLIKTRGQQVTLRCSPKSGHDTVSWYQQALGQGPQFIFQYYEEEERQRGNFPDRFSGHQFPNYSSELNVNALLLGDSALYLCASSWGDEQFFGPGTRLTVL.

The V and J genes are TRBV5-1 and TRBJ2-3; D remains unclear. The V and J ends lost 4 bases and 2 bases respectively, with 14 bases between them. The CDR3 is 15 amino acids. Germline V gene lookup returns CDR1 SGHRS and CDR2 YFSETQ. The chain's CDR3 is CASSPFGPSTDTQYF. CDR3 bases: TGCGCCAGCAGCCCTTTCGGACCCTCCACAGATACGCAGTATTTT.

This clonotype has at least ten counts. V gene TRBV7-2 combines with J gene TRBJ1-4; D gene ambiguous. CDR1 SGHTA and CDR2 FQGNSA come from the germline V gene. Trimming pared 5 bases from V and 5 bases from J, leaving 9 bases between. The CDR3 is made up of 13 amino acids. CDR3 DNA sequence: TGTGCCAGCAGCCTCTCCCTGAATGAAAAACTGTTTTTT. This sequence encodes CASSLSLNEKLFF.